This TCR beta chain was obtained from a study of CD8 T cells in ankylosing spondylitis. On this clonotype itself: Antigen unknown.

Using its own MiXCR run on the 5' RACE reads, TCRdb lists one record per CDR3 protein. The table has roughly 220,000 distinct CDR3 sequences, about 17% seen once; the top ten hold about 44%. The CDR3 covers 16 residues. V gave up 4 bases and J gave up 0 bases; unmatched junction bases: 3. Study observations and caveats: Made up of several highly homologous variants, a TCR beta motif appeared characteristic of ankylosing spondylitis blood.

The TCR sequence derives from a male donor with ankylosing spondylitis. The genes are TRBV12-3 or TRBV12-4 and TRBJ1-6; 7 bases fit TRBD1. The material sequenced was blood, either unsorted or a sorted T cell fraction (not recorded which). This chain's CDR3 is CASSSRDSSYNSPLHF. DNA of the CDR3: TGTGCCAGCAGTTCTAGGGACAGCTCCTATAATTCACCCCTCCACTTT.